The entry below describes one T cell receptor beta chain. The table lists this clone with a count of one. Its antigen remains undetermined. No much larger clone exists at a distance of one base, and base qualities are not known. Via the germline V gene (reference sequence), CDR1 is GTSNPN and CDR2 SVGIG. The junction shows trimming of 8 bases on V and 3 bases on J, plus 10 bases between the germline ends. Its CDR3 holds 11 amino acids, cysteine through phenylalanine. Left in the record is the CDR3 DNA by itself, 33 bases read in frame from the first base. TCRbeta CDR3 regions were amplified from genomic DNA by means of the immunoSEQ Assay, a bias-controlled multiplex PCR. As for the authors' bioinformatics: Within the assay, amplification of reference gene primers was used to estimate how many nucleated cells each sample contained. Sequence reads were collapsed and filtered to measure the absolute abundance of every unique TCRbeta CDR3 rearrangement. For each sample, productive Simpson clonality was calculated by taking the square root of Simpson's diversity index across productive rearrangements. TCRdb took over this immuneACCESS table, retaining in-frame rearrangements with V and J assigned. Such tables are incomplete; in checked studies, under half of the missing clones stem from an unresolved V gene, and the remainder is unexplained. D and trimming were read from the DNA, whereas the V and J calls and clone size are those reported in that table. This sample is represented by over 75,000 clones; around 82% of them were singletons. 8% to 9% of the sample is taken by the ten largest.

The data belong to a study of blood T cell repertoires in COVID-19 (dated by TCRdb to 2020 to 2022). Looking at the study overall: Samples covering the acute and convalescent phases of COVID-19 were provided by collaborators in the United States, Italy and Spain. The material from the prospective study consisted of cDNA or gDNA derived from T cells, B-cell-depleted T cells, or PBMCs. Nearly every sample came with metadata listing a de-identified subject ID, COVID-19 status, age in years and sex. Where available, HLA class I and class II types were obtained from metadata supplied by the sample provider rather than from assay-based typing. Deeply sampled blood TCRbeta repertoires from subjects exposed to, actively infected with, or recovered from COVID-19 were included in the dataset. The repertoires were released in a freely available public database intended as a resource for research on the immune response to SARS-CoV-2. The samples were drawn from two sources: the first 160 participants of the ongoing ImmuneRACE study, and 950 to 1,500 subjects contributed by 6 global collaborators. The paper as a whole reports these results and caveats: The amount of clinical and demographic metadata varied by source and participant and was provided uncurated.

Another Seattle source contributed samples from volunteer blood donors who had recovered from COVID-19. The collaborating institutions used their own protocols to collect whole blood in K2EDTA tubes. For TCRbeta analysis, collaborators shipped samples in one of three forms: frozen whole blood, isolated PBMCs, or DNA extracted from either of those sample types. This TCR was sampled from a man between 45 and 60 years old who had recovered from COVID-19. The rearranged chain carries TRBV30 and TRBJ1-1, and TRBD1 may be the D gene, going by 5 matching bases. The sample taken for sequencing was peripheral blood. The CDR3 has the sequence CAGQGYTEAFF. The bases read TGTGCCGGTCAGGGTTACACTGAAGCTTTCTTT.